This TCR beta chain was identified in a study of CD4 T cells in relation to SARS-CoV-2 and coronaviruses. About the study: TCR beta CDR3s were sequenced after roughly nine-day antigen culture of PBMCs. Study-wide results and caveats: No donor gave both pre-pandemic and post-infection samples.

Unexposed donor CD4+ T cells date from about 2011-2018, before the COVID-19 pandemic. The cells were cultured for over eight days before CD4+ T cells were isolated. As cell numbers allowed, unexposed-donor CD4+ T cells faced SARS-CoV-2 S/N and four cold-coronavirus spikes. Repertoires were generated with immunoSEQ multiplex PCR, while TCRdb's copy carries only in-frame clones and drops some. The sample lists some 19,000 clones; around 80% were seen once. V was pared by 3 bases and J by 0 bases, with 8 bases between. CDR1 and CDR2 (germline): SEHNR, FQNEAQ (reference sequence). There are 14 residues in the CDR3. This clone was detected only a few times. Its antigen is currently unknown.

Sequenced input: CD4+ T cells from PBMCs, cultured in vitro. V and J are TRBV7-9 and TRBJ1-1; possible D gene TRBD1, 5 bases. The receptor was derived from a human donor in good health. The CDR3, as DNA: TGTGCCAGCAGCTTCGGACACGTGAACACTGAAGCTTTCTTT. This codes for CASSFGHVNTEAFF.